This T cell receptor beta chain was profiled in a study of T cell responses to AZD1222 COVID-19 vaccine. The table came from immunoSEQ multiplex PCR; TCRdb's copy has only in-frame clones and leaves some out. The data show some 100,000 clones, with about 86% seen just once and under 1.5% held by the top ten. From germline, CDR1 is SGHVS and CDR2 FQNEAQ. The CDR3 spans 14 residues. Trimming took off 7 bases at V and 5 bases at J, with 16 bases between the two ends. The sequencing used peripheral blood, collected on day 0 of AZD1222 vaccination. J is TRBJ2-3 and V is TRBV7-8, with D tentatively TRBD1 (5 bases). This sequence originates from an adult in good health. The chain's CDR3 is CASTRGWGQDTQYF. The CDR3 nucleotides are TGTGCCAGCACCCGTGGCTGGGGCCAAGATACGCAGTATTTT. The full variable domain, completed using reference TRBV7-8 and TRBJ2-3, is GAGVSQSPRYKVAKRGQDVALRCDPISGHVSLFWYQQALGQGPEFLTYFQNEAQLDKSGLPSDRFFAERPEGSVSTLKIQRTQQEDSAVYLCASTRGWGQDTQYFGPGTRLTVL.